This entry describes one T cell receptor (beta chain). The antigen remains undetermined. This sample was included in a study of T cells in localized non-small cell lung cancer. The data were produced by immunoSEQ multiplex PCR, yet TCRdb's version contains in-frame clones alone and is incomplete. The sample records approximately 83,000 clones, 85% to 90% being singletons. Study results and limitations: Since sequencing was restricted to only one region of the tumor, intratumor heterogeneity remains a possibility. Adjacent lung exhibited a median of about 56 among the 100 most abundant tumor clones. Maximal T cell clonality occurred in uninvolved adjacent lung, with tumor ranking below it. Elevated blood T cell density was associated with longer overall survival.

This clonotype was sampled from a woman aged 40-70 years with stage I squamous cell lung carcinoma. This specimen was peripheral blood, taken before any cancer treatment.

CDR3 sequence: CASSSPGGETQYF. The CDR3 DNA follows: TGTGCCAGCAGTAGCCCCGGGGGGGAGACCCAGTACTTC. The rearrangement links TRBV6-5 to TRBJ2-5; TRBD2 aligns across 7 bases. The J segment lost 5 bases and the V segment lost 5 bases, leaving 5 bases of the junction unmatched. The CDR3 length is 13 residues. In germline, CDR1 is MNHEY, CDR2 SVGAGI.